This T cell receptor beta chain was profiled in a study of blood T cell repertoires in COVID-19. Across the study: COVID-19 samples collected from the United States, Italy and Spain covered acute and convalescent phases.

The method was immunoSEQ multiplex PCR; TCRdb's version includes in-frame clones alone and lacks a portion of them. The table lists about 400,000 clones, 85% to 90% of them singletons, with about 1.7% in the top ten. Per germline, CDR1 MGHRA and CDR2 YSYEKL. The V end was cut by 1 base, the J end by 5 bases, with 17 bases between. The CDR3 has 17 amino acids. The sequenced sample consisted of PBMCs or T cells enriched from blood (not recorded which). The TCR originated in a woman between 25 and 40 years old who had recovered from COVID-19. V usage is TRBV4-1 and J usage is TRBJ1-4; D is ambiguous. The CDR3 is CASSQGGAGIQNEKLFF. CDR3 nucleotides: TGCGCCAGCAGCCAAGGCGGCGCCGGGATCCAGAATGAAAAACTGTTTTTT.